Following are 10 T cell receptor beta chains from one sample sequenced in a study of control samples from healthy donors and cancer patients. Assay: immunoSEQ multiplex PCR; the TCRdb copy retains only in-frame clones and omits some. The profile covers just under 150,000 clones, with about 90% appearing a single time and 3% to 4% taken by the ten largest. The sequenced sample was blood. The receptors come from a man aged 30-40 years in good health.

CDR3 sequence: CASSFTGATNTGELFF. The CDR3 DNA reads TGTGCCAGCAGCTTTACAGGAGCCACGAACACCGGGGAGCTGTTTTTT. V gene TRBV9 combines with J gene TRBJ2-2, with D tentatively TRBD1 (5 bases). Trimming pared 4 bases from V and 0 bases from J, leaving 13 bases between. The CDR3 extends over 16 amino acids. Per the germline V gene, CDR1 is SGDLS and CDR2 is YYNGEE.

The V and J genes are TRBV15 and TRBJ2-2, with 10 bases matching TRBD2. The CDR3 spans 20 residues. After removal of 2 bases from V and 0 bases from J, the junction contained 12 bases not matched to a gene. CDR1 is LNHNV, CDR2 YYDKDF, per germline (reference sequence). CDR3 sequence reads: CATSRPPGLAGVSNTGELFF. Written as DNA, the CDR3 is TGTGCCACCAGCAGACCGCCGGGGCTAGCGGGGGTATCGAACACCGGGGAGCTGTTTTTT. Looking up the rest from reference TRBV15 and TRBJ2-2 gives the full variable domain: DAMVIQNPRYQVTQFGKPVTLSCSQTLNHNVMYWYQQKSSQAPKLLFHYYDKDFNNEADTPDNFQSRRPNTSFCFLDIRSPGLGDTAMYLCATSRPPGLAGVSNTGELFFGEGSRLTVL.

This clone is a singleton in its sample. The chain has TRBV10-3 and TRBJ2-3, with 12 nucleotides matching TRBD2. This CDR3 is built from 18 residues. The V gene's germline CDR1 is ENHRY and CDR2 SYGVKD. The junction had 13 bases not matched to a gene; V was cut back by 4 bases and J by 5 bases. CDR3 protein: CAISVEKASGGGLDTQYF. Here the CDR3 DNA reads TGTGCCATCAGTGTGGAGAAAGCTAGCGGGGGGGGTCTAGATACGCAGTATTTT.

This chain connects TRBV5-6 to TRBJ1-5; no reliable D call. The ends were cut back, 9 bases at V and 0 bases at J, with 10 bases in the middle. Per germline, CDR1 SGHDT and CDR2 YYEEEE. This CDR3 has 13 amino acids. The CDR3 is CATSGSSNQPQHF. The CDR3 DNA reads as TGTGCCACCTCGGGAAGTAGCAATCAGCCCCAGCATTTT.

V gene TRBV6-1 combines with J gene TRBJ2-3; 13 positions agree with TRBD2. The CDR3 is 16 residues long. With V trimmed by 6 bases and J by 2 bases, 5 bases remained unmatched. CDR1 MNHNS and CDR2 SASEGT come from the germline V gene. CDR3 protein: CASRELAGGLTDTQYF. The CDR3 DNA sequence: TGTGCCAGCAGGGAACTAGCGGGGGGGCTCACAGATACGCAGTATTTT.

The chain uses TRBV7-6 and TRBJ1-3, with D hard to call. The germline gives CDR1 SGHVS, CDR2 FNYEAQ. V was clipped by 3 bases and J by 0 bases, with 12 bases between them. This CDR3 comprises 16 residues. The CDR3 loop reads CASSFASPTSGNTIYF. The CDR3 coding sequence is TGTGCCAGCAGCTTTGCTTCTCCAACCTCTGGAAACACCATATATTTT.

The CDR3 bases are TGTGCCAGCAGCCAGAGGGGACAGTCCATGAACACTGAAGCTTTCTTT. This encodes CASSQRGQSMNTEAFF. V and J are TRBV4-2 and TRBJ1-1; 7 bases are a match to TRBD1. The CDR3 is 16 amino acids. V dropped 3 bases and J dropped 0; count of bases not matched to a gene: 7. Per the germline V gene, CDR1 is LGHNA and CDR2 is YNFKEQ.

The gene calls are TRBV19 and TRBJ1-5, with D unclear. This CDR3 region has 14 residues. CDR1 and CDR2 (germline): LNHDA, SQIVND (reference sequence). Trimming stripped 5 bases from V and 5 bases from J, with 13 bases between. Written as DNA, the CDR3 is TGTGCCAGTAGTCCGGACCCAAGGGATCAGCCCCAGCATTTT. It yields the protein CASSPDPRDQPQHF.

The chain couples TRBV5-1 to TRBJ1-2; D remains unclear. The CDR3 runs 12 residues. The germline CDR1 and CDR2 sequences are SGHRS and YFSETQ. The ends were cut back, 5 bases at V and 6 bases at J, with 11 bases in the middle. The chain's CDR3 is CASSYDKNGYTF. Here the CDR3 DNA reads TGCGCCAGCAGTTACGACAAGAATGGCTACACCTTC.

This rearrangement joins TRBV28 to TRBJ1-2; TRBD1 agrees at 8 bases. Germline V gene sequence: CDR1 MDHEN, CDR2 SYDVKM. V lost 4 bases and J lost 8; bases outside the gene matches: 9. The CDR3 is 14 amino acids. CDR3 sequence reads: CASSSPRTGNGYTF. Here the CDR3 DNA reads TGTGCCAGCAGTTCTCCCCGGACAGGGAACGGCTACACCTTC.